This T cell receptor (beta chain) was identified in a study of blood T cell repertoires in COVID-19. The ends lost 8 bases at V and 3 bases at J; junction bases unmatched: 5. The CDR3 totals 12 residues. Germline CDR1 and CDR2: SGHRS and YFSETQ. As processed by the authors: Estimated nucleated cell counts came from reference gene primer amplification. Sequencing was performed with immunoSEQ multiplex PCR; in TCRdb, only in-frame clones are kept and a portion is missing. The DNA was the basis for D and trimming; V, J and clone size are from that table. In the table there are about 400,000 clones, nearly 90% of which are singletons.

Sequenced material: PBMCs or T cells enriched from blood (not recorded which). This sequence was found in a woman aged 18-30 years with acute COVID-19. The chain couples TRBV5-1 to TRBJ2-7, with 7 bases lining up with TRBD2. The CDR3 protein is CASAGTNYEQYF. CDR3 coding DNA: TGCGCCAGTGCCGGGACTAACTACGAGCAGTACTTC.